Sequencing of this T cell receptor beta chain was carried out in a study of blood T cells in healthy people across ages. Points from the study as a whole: Long-lived donors exceeded aged donors in naive CD4+ cells and diversity.

A second about 6 to 11 cycle PCR used barcoded and J-beta primers. TCRdb recomputed calls from the 5' RACE reads with MiXCR, one row per CDR3 protein. The sample carries some 780,000 distinct CDR3 sequences, roughly 56% recorded once. V lost 5 bases, J lost 2 bases, and 19 bases lay in between. Per the germline V gene, CDR1 is SGHTA and CDR2 is FQGTGA. The CDR3 contains 18 residues. About this clonotype: Its cognate antigen is unknown. A read error may be the cause here, since a much bigger clone is one base away.

Peripheral blood, approximately 10 milliliters per donor, was collected. The clonotype originates from a man in his forties in good health. J is TRBJ2-6 and V is TRBV7-3; D is perhaps TRBD1 or TRBD2 (5 bases each). What was sequenced was blood. The DNA for the CDR3 is TGTGCCAGCAGCGTACAGGACTTATCACGAGCTGGGGCCAACGTCCTGACTTTC. This sequence encodes CASSVQDLSRAGANVLTF.